This T cell receptor beta chain was sequenced during a study of blood T cell repertoires in COVID-19. Study overall: Both acute and convalescent COVID-19 samples were obtained from the United States, Italy and Spain. T cells, B-cell-depleted T cells, or PBMCs provided the cDNA or gDNA that served as material.

This clone has only a few counts. V dropped 10 bases and J dropped 4 bases, with 25 bases sitting between them. The germline gives CDR1 LNHDA, CDR2 SQIVND (reference sequence). The CDR3 is 16 amino acids. Study processing details: Reference gene primer amplification in the assay estimated nucleated cell counts. The table came from immunoSEQ multiplex PCR; TCRdb's copy has only in-frame clones and leaves some out. V and J calls and clone size are those listed in that table; D and trimming were worked out from the DNA. Altogether about 140,000 clones are present, roughly 80% being singletons, with the ten largest covering roughly 4%.

This clonotype was sampled from a woman of 80 years or more with acute or convalescent COVID-19. The sample consisted of peripheral blood. V usage is TRBV19 and J usage is TRBJ1-2; perhaps TRBD1 as D (6 bases). The CDR3 bases are TGTGCCACACTCGGCGGTATTCCGACAGGACCCTATGGCTACACCTTC. Translated, it gives CATLGGIPTGPYGYTF.